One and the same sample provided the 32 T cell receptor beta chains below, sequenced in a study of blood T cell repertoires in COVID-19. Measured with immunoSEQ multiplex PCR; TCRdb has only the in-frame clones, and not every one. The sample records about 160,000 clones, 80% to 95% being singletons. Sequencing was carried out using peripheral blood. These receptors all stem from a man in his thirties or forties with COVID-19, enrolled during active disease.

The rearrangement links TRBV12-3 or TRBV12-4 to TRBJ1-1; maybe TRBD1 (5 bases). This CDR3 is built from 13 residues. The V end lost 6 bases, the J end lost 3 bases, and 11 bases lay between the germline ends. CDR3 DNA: TGTGCCAGCAGATATACAGGAGACACTGAAGCTTTCTTT. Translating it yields CASRYTGDTEAFF.

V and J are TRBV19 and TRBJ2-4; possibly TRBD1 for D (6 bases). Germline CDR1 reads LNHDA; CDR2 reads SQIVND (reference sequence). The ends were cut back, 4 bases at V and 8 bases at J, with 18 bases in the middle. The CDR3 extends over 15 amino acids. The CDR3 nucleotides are TGTGCCAGTAGTAAGGACAGTGGGACCGGGGACATTCAGTACTTC. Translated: CASSKDSGTGDIQYF.

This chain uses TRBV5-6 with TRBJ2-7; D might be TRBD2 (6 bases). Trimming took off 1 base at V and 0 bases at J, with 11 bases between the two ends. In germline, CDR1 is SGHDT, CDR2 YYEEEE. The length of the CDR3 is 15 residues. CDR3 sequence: CASSLRGSRSYEQYF. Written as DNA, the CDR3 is TGTGCCAGCAGCTTGCGGGGGTCCCGCTCCTACGAGCAGTACTTC.

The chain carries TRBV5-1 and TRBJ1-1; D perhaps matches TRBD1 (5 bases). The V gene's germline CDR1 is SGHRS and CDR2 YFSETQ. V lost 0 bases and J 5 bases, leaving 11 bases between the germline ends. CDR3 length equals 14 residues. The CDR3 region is CASSLAPGLTEAFF. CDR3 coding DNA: TGCGCCAGCAGCTTGGCCCCAGGGTTGACTGAAGCTTTCTTT.

CDR3: CASSLIAGADEKLFF. In DNA, the CDR3 is TGCGCCAGCAGCTTGATAGCTGGGGCCGATGAAAAACTGTTTTTT. V is TRBV5-1 and J is TRBJ1-4; D is possibly TRBD1 (5 bases). The CDR3 extends over 15 amino acids. Trimming pared 1 base from V and 6 bases from J, leaving 13 bases between. The germline gives CDR1 SGHRS, CDR2 YFSETQ.

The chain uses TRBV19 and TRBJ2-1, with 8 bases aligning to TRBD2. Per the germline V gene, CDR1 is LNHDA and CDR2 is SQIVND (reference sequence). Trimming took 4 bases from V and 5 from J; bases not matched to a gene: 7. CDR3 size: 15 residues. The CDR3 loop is CASSTGTRGHNEQFF. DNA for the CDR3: TGTGCCAGTAGTACCGGGACTAGAGGACACAATGAGCAGTTCTTC.

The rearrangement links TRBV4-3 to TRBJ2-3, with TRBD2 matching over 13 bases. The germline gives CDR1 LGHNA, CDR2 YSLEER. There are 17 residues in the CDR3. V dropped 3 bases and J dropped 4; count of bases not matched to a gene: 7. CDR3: CASSQELAGGLPDTQYF. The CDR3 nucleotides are TGCGCCAGCAGCCAGGAACTAGCGGGGGGGCTTCCAGATACGCAGTATTTT.

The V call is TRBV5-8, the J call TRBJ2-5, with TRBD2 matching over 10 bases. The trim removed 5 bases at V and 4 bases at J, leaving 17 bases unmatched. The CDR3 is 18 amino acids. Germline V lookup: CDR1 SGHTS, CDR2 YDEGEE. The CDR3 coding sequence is TGTGCCAGCAGACAAGGCGTACTAGCGGGATCGATTGGAGAGACCCAGTACTTC. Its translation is CASRQGVLAGSIGETQYF.

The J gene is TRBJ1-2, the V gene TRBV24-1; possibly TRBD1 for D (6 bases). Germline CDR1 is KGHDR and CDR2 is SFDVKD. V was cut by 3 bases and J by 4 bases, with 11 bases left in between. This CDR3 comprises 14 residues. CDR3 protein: CATSDRQGPYGYTF. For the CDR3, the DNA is TGTGCCACCAGTGATCGGCAGGGGCCCTATGGCTACACCTTC.

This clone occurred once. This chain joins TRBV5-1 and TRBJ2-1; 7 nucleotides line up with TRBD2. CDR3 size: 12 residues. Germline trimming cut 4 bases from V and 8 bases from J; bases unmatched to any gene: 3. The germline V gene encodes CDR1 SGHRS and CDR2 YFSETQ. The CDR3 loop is CASSRSGDEQFF. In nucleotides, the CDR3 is TGCGCCAGCAGCCGAAGCGGGGATGAGCAGTTCTTC. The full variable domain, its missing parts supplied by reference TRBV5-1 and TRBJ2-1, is KAGVTQTPRYLIKTRGQQVTLSCSPISGHRSVSWYQQTPGQGLQFLFEYFSETQRNKGNFPGRFSGRQFSNSRSEMNVSTLELGDSALYLCASSRSGDEQFFGPGTRLTVL.

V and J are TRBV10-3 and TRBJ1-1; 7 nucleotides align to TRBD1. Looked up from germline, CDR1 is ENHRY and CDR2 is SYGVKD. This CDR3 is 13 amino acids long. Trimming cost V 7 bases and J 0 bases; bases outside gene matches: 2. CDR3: CAIKGQMNTEAFF. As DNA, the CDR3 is TGTGCCATCAAGGGACAGATGAACACTGAAGCTTTCTTT.

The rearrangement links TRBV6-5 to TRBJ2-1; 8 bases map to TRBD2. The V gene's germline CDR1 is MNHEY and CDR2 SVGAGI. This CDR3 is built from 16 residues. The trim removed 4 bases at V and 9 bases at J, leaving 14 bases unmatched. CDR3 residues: CASSSPFGGAYGEQFF. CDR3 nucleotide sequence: TGTGCCAGCAGTTCGCCCTTCGGGGGGGCCTACGGTGAGCAGTTCTTC.

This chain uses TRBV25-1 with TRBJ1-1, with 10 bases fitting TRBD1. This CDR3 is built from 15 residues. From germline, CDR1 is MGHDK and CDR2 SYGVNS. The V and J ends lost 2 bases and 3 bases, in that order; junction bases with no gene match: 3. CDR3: CASSEGQGVYTEAFF. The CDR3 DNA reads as TGTGCCAGCAGTGAAGGACAGGGGGTGTACACTGAAGCTTTCTTT.

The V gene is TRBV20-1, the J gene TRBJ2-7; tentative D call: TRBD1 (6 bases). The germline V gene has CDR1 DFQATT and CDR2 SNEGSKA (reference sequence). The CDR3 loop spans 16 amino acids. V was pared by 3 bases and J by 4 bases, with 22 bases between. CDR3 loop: CSASKIPTGSGYEQYF. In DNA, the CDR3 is TGCAGTGCTAGTAAAATCCCTACAGGGTCTGGATACGAGCAGTACTTC.

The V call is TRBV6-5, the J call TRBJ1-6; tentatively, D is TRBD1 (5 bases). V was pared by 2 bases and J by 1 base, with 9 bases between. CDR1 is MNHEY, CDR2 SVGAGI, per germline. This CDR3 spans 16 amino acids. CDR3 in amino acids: CASSYSRVSYNSPLHF. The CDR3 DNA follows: TGTGCCAGCAGTTACAGCAGGGTGTCCTATAATTCACCCCTCCACTTT.

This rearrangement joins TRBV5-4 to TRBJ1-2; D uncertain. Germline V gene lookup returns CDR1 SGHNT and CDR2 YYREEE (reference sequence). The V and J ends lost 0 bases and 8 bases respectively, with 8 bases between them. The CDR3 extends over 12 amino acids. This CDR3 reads CASSLAGKGYTF. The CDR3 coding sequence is TGTGCCAGCAGCTTGGCGGGGAAAGGCTACACCTTC.

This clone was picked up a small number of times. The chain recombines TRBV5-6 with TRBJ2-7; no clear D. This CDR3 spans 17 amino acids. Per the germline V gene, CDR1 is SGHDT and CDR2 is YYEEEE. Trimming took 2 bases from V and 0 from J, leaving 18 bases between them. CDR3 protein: CASSFVLILGRSYEQYF. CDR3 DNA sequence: TGTGCCAGCAGCTTCGTGTTAATCCTGGGCCGCTCCTACGAGCAGTACTTC.

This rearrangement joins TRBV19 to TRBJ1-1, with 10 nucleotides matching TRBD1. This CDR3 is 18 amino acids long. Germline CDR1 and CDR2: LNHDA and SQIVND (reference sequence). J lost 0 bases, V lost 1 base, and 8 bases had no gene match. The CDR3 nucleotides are TGTGCCAGTAGTATAGTCGGAGGGACAGGGGCCATGAACACTGAAGCTTTCTTT. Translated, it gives CASSIVGGTGAMNTEAFF.

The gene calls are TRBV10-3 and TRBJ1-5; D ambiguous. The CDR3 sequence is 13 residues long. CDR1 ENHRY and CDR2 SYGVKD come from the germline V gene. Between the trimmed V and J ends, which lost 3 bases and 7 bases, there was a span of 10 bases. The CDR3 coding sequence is TGTGCCATCAGTGATGGGGAGTGGCAGCCCCAGCATTTT. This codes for CAISDGEWQPQHF.

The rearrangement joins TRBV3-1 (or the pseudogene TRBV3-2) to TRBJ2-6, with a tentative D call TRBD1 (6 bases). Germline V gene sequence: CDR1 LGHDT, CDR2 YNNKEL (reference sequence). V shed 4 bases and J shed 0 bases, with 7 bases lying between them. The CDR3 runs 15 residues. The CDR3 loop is CASSLQGSGANVLTF. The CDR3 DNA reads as TGTGCCAGCAGCCTACAGGGCTCTGGGGCCAACGTCCTGACTTTC.

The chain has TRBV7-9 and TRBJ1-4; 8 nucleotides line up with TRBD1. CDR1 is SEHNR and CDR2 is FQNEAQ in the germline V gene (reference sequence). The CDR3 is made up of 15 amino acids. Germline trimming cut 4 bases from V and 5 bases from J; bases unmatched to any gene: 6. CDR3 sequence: CASSSTGGRNEKLFF. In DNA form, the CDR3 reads TGTGCCAGCAGCTCAACAGGGGGGCGAAATGAAAAACTGTTTTTT.

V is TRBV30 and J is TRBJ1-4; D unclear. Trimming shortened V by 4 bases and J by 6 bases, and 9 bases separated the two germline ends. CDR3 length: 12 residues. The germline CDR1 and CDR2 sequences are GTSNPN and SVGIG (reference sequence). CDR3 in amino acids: CAWTQMDEKLFF. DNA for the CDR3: TGTGCCTGGACCCAGATGGATGAAAAACTGTTTTTT.

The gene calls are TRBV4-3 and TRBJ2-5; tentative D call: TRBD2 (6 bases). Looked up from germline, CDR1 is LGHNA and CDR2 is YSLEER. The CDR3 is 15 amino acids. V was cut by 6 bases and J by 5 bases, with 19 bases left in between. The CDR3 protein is CASRRAGTAQETQYF. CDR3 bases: TGCGCCAGCAGACGAGCCGGGACTGCCCAGGAGACCCAGTACTTC.

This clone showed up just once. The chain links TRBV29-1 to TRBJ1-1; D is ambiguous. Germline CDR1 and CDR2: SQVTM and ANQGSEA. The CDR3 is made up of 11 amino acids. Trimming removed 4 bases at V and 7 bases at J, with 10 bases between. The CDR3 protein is CSVVLPHEAFF. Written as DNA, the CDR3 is TGCAGCGTTGTACTGCCGCATGAAGCTTTCTTT.

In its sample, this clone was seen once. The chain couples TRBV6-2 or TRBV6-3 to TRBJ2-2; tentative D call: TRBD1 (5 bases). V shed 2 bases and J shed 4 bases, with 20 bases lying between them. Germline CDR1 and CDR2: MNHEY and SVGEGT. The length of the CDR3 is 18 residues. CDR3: CASSYRQGILFTTGELFF. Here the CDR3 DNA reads TGTGCCAGCAGTTACAGGCAGGGTATCCTTTTTACCACCGGGGAGCTGTTTTTT.

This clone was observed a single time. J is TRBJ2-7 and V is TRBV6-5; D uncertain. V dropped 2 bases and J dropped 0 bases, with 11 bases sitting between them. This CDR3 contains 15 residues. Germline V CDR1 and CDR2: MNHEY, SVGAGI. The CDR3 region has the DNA TGTGCCAGCAGTTACAAGGCACAGAGCTCCTACGAGCAGTACTTC. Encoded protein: CASSYKAQSSYEQYF.

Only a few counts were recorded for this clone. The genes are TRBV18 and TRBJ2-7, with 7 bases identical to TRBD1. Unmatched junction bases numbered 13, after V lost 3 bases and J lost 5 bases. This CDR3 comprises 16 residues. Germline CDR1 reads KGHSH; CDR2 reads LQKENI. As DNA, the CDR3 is TGTGCCAGCTCACCCCAATCCCTGAGACAGGGCCACGAGCAGTACTTC. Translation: CASSPQSLRQGHEQYF.

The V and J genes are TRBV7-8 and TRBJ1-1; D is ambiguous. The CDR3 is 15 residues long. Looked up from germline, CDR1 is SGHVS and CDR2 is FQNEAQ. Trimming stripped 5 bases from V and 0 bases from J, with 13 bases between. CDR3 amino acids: CASSGGQTMNTEAFF. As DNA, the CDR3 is TGTGCCAGCAGCGGAGGGCAGACTATGAACACTGAAGCTTTCTTT.

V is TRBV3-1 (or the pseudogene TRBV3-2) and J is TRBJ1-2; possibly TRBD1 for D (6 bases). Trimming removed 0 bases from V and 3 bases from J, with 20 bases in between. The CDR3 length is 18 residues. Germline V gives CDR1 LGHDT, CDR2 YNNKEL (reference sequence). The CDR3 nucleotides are TGTGCCAGCAGCCAAGAGGGAAGTATCGGGGGGGCTGACTATGGCTACACCTTC. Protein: CASSQEGSIGGADYGYTF.

In DNA form, the CDR3 reads TGTGCCAGCAGTCCCCACGGGGTCATGAACACTGAAGCTTTCTTT. Encoded protein: CASSPHGVMNTEAFF. The rearrangement links TRBV28 to TRBJ1-1; D gene uncertain. With 5 bases removed from V and 0 bases from J, the gap between germline ends came to 13 bases. Germline-derived CDR1 and CDR2 are MDHEN and SYDVKM. The CDR3 is 15 residues long.

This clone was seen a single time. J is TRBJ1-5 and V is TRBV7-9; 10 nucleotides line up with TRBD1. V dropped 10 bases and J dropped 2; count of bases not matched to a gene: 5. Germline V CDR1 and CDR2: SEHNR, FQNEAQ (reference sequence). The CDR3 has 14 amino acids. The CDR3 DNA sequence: TGTGCCACCTCGACAGGGGGCGGCAATCAGCCCCAGCATTTT. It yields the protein CATSTGGGNQPQHF.

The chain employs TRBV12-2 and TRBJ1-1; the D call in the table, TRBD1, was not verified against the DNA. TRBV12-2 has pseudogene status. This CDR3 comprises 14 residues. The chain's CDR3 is CASRRRDINTEAFF. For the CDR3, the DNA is TGTGCAAGTCGCCGTCGGGACATTAACACTGAAGCTTTCTTT.